This entry describes one TCR beta chain. As yet, its antigen is unknown. This sample is part of a study of shared clonotypes between healthy human individuals. Study-wide results and caveats: The generation probabilities recorded for non-shared clonotypes fell below those of clonotypes shared by all four donors. Memory subsets had estimated richness that was generally smaller than that of naive subsets.

Positively selected for CCR7, the CD45RO-negative cells used as naive CD8 cells excluded terminally differentiated effector memory CD45RA+ cells. Replicate sorted-subset PCRs were loaded with roughly 190 ng DNA, about 30,000 T cell genomes. In the authors' methods: Filtering differed for immunoSEQ, which gave only junction sequences without quality scores. Libraries were prepared by immunoSEQ multiplex PCR; TCRdb keeps only in-frame clonotypes and omits some of them. The V and J calls and clone size come from that table; D and trimming were worked out from the DNA. The table shows about 680,000 clones, with just over 90% occurring only once. This receptor was taken from a young man in good health. The source material was naive CD8+ T cells sorted from blood.

CDR3 amino acids: CASLRTGELFF. As DNA, the CDR3 is TGTGCCAGCCTACGTACCGGGGAGCTGTTTTTT. The chain carries TRBV14 and TRBJ2-2; D not certain. Per germline, CDR1 SGHDN and CDR2 FVKESK. Trimming stripped 8 bases from V and 5 bases from J, with 6 bases between. The CDR3 covers 11 residues.